One and the same sample provided the 25 T cell receptor beta chains below, sequenced in a study of identical twins (dated by TCRdb to the mid-2010s). Libraries were made using 5' RACE. The sample was run on an Illumina HiSeq 2000. TCRdb trimmed public reads at Q25 via fastp, called clones via MiXCR and kept in-frame beta chains. A single entry per CDR3 protein holds the most common genes and DNA from its merged rows. The sample table records a few hundred thousand distinct CDR3 sequences; roughly 7.1% of these occur just once. Clones ranked in the top ten supply roughly 15% of the sample. The same data also contributed to another study, on T cells expressing NK-cell markers.

Sequenced material: CD8+ T cells sorted from blood. Receptors originate from a woman aged 18-35 years in good health.

This rearrangement joins TRBV4-3 to TRBJ2-7; no definite D call. CDR3 size: 13 residues. V shed 0 bases and J shed 5 bases, with 8 bases lying between them. The V gene's germline CDR1 is LGHNA and CDR2 YSLEER. Written as DNA, the CDR3 is TGCGCCAGCAGCCAAGATTTAGGGCACGAGCAGTACTTC. Translation gives CASSQDLGHEQYF.

The genes are TRBV27 and TRBJ2-3; D perhaps matches TRBD1 (6 bases). Trimming cost V 5 bases and J 6 bases, with 18 bases left between them. The CDR3 runs to 15 residues. Germline CDR1 and CDR2: MNHEY and SMNVEV (reference sequence). The DNA for the CDR3 is TGTGCCAGCAGTACCCGGACAGCTAATGCGGATACGCAGTATTTT. It is translated as CASSTRTANADTQYF.

The CDR3 DNA follows: TGTGCCTGGAGTGCAGGGTTTGGCTACACCTTC. Translation: CAWSAGFGYTF. This sequence joins TRBV30 and TRBJ1-2; TRBD1 is a possible D gene (5 bases). This CDR3 has 11 residues. CDR1 GTSNPN and CDR2 SVGIG come from the germline V gene (reference sequence). The V end lost 1 base, the J end lost 7 bases, and 7 bases lay between the germline ends.

The chain is built from TRBV5-5 and TRBJ2-1; 7 bases are a match to TRBD2. V trimming: 3 bases; J trimming: 4 bases; junction bases outside the gene matches: 7. This CDR3 is 15 amino acids long. Looked up from germline, CDR1 is SGHKS and CDR2 is YYEKEE (reference sequence). CDR3 loop: CASSSSGNIYNEQFF. The CDR3 region has the DNA TGTGCCAGCAGCTCGAGCGGGAACATTTACAATGAGCAGTTCTTC.

The chain's CDR3 is CASSLGVVEQYF. Here the CDR3 DNA reads TGTGCCAGCAGCTTAGGGGTCGTTGAGCAGTACTTC. The chain combines TRBV5-6 with TRBJ2-7, with D possibly matching TRBD1 (5 bases). Trimming removed 2 bases from V and 7 bases from J, with 10 bases in between. The CDR3 has 12 amino acids. Germline V gene sequence: CDR1 SGHDT, CDR2 YYEEEE.

The chain has TRBV11-2 and TRBJ2-5, with D perhaps TRBD1 or TRBD2 (6 bases each). Germline V gene sequence: CDR1 SGHAT, CDR2 FQNNGV. This CDR3 comprises 13 residues. Trimming took 5 bases from V and 5 from J, leaving 12 bases between them. The chain's CDR3 is CASSTGAGETQYF. The CDR3 DNA sequence: TGTGCCAGCAGCACGGGGGCTGGGGAGACCCAGTACTTC.

This clonotype was picked up a small number of times. The genes are TRBV10-2 and TRBJ2-6; D call uncertain. The germline gives CDR1 WSHSY, CDR2 SAAADI. V lost 0 bases and J lost 12, with 15 bases in between. The CDR3 is made up of 15 amino acids. As DNA, the CDR3 is TGCGCCAGCAGTGAGTCCCCCGGGCAATACAGCGTCCTGACTTTC. It codes for CASSESPGQYSVLTF.

In its sample, this clonotype was seen a few times. The chain carries TRBV7-9 and TRBJ1-2; D remains ambiguous. The CDR3 covers 14 residues. V shed 4 bases and J shed 0 bases, with 9 bases lying between them. Germline CDR1 and CDR2: SEHNR and FQNEAQ (reference sequence). The CDR3 sequence is CASSSTITNYGYTF. DNA for the CDR3: TGTGCCAGCAGCTCCACCATTACTAACTATGGCTACACCTTC.

As for this clonotype: Germline and junction disagree at one end, which may indicate a read error. This chain connects TRBV3-1 to TRBJ2-7; weak D call: TRBD2 (5 bases). The germline CDR1 and CDR2 sequences are LGHDT and YNNKEL (reference sequence). The CDR3 totals 17 residues. This CDR3 is CACSKQLRDVGVAEQYF. Here the CDR3 DNA reads TGTGCCTGCAGCAAGCAGCTCCGGGATGTGGGTGTGGCCGAGCAGTACTTC.

The genes are TRBV5-6 and TRBJ2-1, with D uncertain. The CDR3 sequence is 16 residues long. Germline values: CDR1 SGHDT, CDR2 YYEEEE. Trimming shortened V by 1 base and J by 0 bases, and 11 bases separated the two germline ends. The CDR3 is CASSLNVGYSYNEQFF. As DNA, the CDR3 is TGTGCCAGCAGCTTGAATGTGGGCTACTCCTACAATGAGCAGTTCTTC.

This clonotype has ten or more counts. V gene TRBV7-9 combines with J gene TRBJ1-2; D gene ambiguous. The CDR3 contains 12 residues. Germline assignment: CDR1 SEHNR and CDR2 FQNEAQ (reference sequence). V was pared by 5 bases and J by 7 bases, with 11 bases between. The CDR3 region is CASSPVPGGYTF. In nucleotides, the CDR3 is TGTGCCAGCAGCCCAGTACCGGGTGGCTACACCTTC.

This clonotype was picked up a small number of times. The chain recombines TRBV6-6 with TRBJ2-1, with D perhaps TRBD1 or TRBD2 (6 bases each). The CDR3 extends over 12 amino acids. V lost 6 bases and J lost 15, with 18 bases in between. CDR1 and CDR2 from the germline V gene are MNHNY and SVGAGI (reference sequence). DNA for the CDR3: TGTGCCAGCAGCGACCCGGGGGCCGCCCGGTTCTTC. Its protein is CASSDPGAARFF.

At least ten counts were recorded for this clonotype. The chain carries TRBV9 and TRBJ2-1; no clear D gene. Trimming shortened V by 0 bases and J by 11 bases, and 15 bases separated the two germline ends. This CDR3 contains 14 residues. Looked up from germline, CDR1 is SGDLS and CDR2 is YYNGEE. This CDR3 reads CASSVGRTGPKQFF. CDR3 bases: TGTGCCAGCAGCGTAGGTCGGACGGGCCCTAAGCAGTTCTTC.

This clonotype has a count of ten or more. V usage is TRBV7-8 and J usage is TRBJ2-7, with D perhaps matching TRBD2 (5 bases). With 0 bases removed from V and 5 bases from J, the gap between germline ends came to 5 bases. Germline loops: CDR1 SGHVS, CDR2 FQNEAQ. The CDR3 runs to 12 residues. Here the CDR3 DNA reads TGTGCCAGCAGCTTAGCGCGGGACGAGCAGTACTTC. Translating gives CASSLARDEQYF.

The chain has TRBV7-3 and TRBJ1-6; no clear D gene. Germline V gene lookup returns CDR1 SGHTA and CDR2 FQGTGA. The CDR3 has 12 amino acids. The germline V and J ends were trimmed by 4 bases and 11 bases, with 9 bases remaining between them. CDR3 in amino acids: CASSYTGAPLHF. CDR3 nucleotide sequence: TGTGCCAGCAGCTATACTGGCGCACCCCTCCACTTT.

In its sample, this clonotype was seen many times. The V call is TRBV7-9, the J call TRBJ2-3; D gene uncertain. Germline CDR1 and CDR2: SEHNR and FQNEAQ (reference sequence). V was shortened by 5 bases and J by 0 bases, with 18 bases between the two germline ends. CDR3 length equals 17 residues. The CDR3, as DNA: TGTGCCAGCAGCCATTCTTTGTCGGCGGCTAGCACAGATACGCAGTATTTT. Its translation is CASSHSLSAASTDTQYF.

This clonotype came up a few times. The CDR3 here is CASSWANNEQFF. The CDR3 nucleotides are TGTGCCAGCAGCTGGGCAAACAATGAGCAGTTCTTC. The chain recombines TRBV7-9 with TRBJ2-1; D not certain. Germline CDR1 reads SEHNR; CDR2 reads FQNEAQ (reference sequence). The CDR3 is 12 residues long. The germline V and J ends were trimmed by 4 bases and 5 bases, with 6 bases remaining between them.

There are a few counts of this clonotype. The chain carries TRBV12-3 or TRBV12-4 and TRBJ1-1; D is undetermined. Trimming stripped 7 bases from V and 1 base from J, with 13 bases between. The CDR3 spans 14 residues. The CDR3 bases are TGTGCCAGCACCCCTGGAGTGGGGAACACTGAAGCTTTCTTT. Protein: CASTPGVGNTEAFF.

This clonotype was seen only a few times. V gene TRBV5-5 combines with J gene TRBJ1-1, with TRBD1 matching 9 bases. The J segment lost 0 bases and the V segment lost 4 bases, leaving 4 bases of the junction unmatched. The CDR3 loop spans 15 amino acids. Germline assignment: CDR1 SGHKS and CDR2 YYEKEE (reference sequence). The CDR3 DNA is TGTGCCAGCAGCGAAAGGACAGGGGTGAACACTGAAGCTTTCTTT. The encoded protein is CASSERTGVNTEAFF.

The chain carries TRBV27 and TRBJ1-2, with D uncertain. The V end was cut by 3 bases, the J end by 1 base, with 9 bases between. The CDR3 has 14 residues. The germline V gene encodes CDR1 MNHEY and CDR2 SMNVEV (reference sequence). The CDR3 here is CASSFGGSNYGYTF. For the CDR3, the DNA is TGTGCCAGCAGTTTCGGCGGCAGTAACTATGGCTACACCTTC.

This clonotype was observed many times. This sequence joins TRBV9 and TRBJ1-2; D is undetermined. The CDR3 spans 14 residues. V was clipped by 5 bases and J by 1 base, with 12 bases between them. Germline lookup yields CDR1 SGDLS and CDR2 YYNGEE. CDR3 nucleotide sequence: TGTGCCAGCAGTCCCACAAGAAATAACTATGGCTACACCTTC. This codes for CASSPTRNNYGYTF.

The V call is TRBV27, the J call TRBJ2-7; TRBD2 matches 7 bases. V was pared by 4 bases and J by 0 bases, with 9 bases of the junction left unmatched. Germline loops: CDR1 MNHEY, CDR2 SMNVEV (reference sequence). This CDR3 is built from 16 residues. Here the CDR3 reads CASSWDGGMSSYEQYF. The DNA for the CDR3 is TGTGCCAGCAGTTGGGACGGGGGGATGAGCTCCTACGAGCAGTACTTC.

On this clonotype itself: At one boundary the junction diverges from the germline segment, which might be a read error. The gene calls are TRBV7-9 and TRBJ1-1, with 8 bases identical to TRBD1. This CDR3 has 10 amino acids. In germline, CDR1 is SEHNR, CDR2 FQNEAQ (reference sequence). The CDR3 region is CASSAGTGHF. For the CDR3, the DNA is TGTGCCAGCAGCGCTGGGACAGGCCATTTT.

The rearrangement links TRBV6-4 to TRBJ2-1; 9 bases are a match to TRBD1. Trimming cost V 0 bases and J 8 bases; bases outside gene matches: 5. The CDR3 is made up of 15 amino acids. Germline lookup yields CDR1 MRHNA and CDR2 SNTAGT. The CDR3 DNA reads TGTGCCAGCAGTGACTCGGGACAGGGTGACGATGAGCAGTTCTTC. The encoded protein is CASSDSGQGDDEQFF.

This clonotype came up many times. The rearrangement uses TRBV12-3 or TRBV12-4 and TRBJ2-3, with D perhaps matching TRBD2 (6 bases). This CDR3 region has 12 residues. V was shortened by 8 bases and J by 4 bases, with 10 bases between the two germline ends. The CDR3 nucleotides read TGTGCCAGCCGGGGAGGTGCAGATACGCAGTATTTT. Encoded protein: CASRGGADTQYF.